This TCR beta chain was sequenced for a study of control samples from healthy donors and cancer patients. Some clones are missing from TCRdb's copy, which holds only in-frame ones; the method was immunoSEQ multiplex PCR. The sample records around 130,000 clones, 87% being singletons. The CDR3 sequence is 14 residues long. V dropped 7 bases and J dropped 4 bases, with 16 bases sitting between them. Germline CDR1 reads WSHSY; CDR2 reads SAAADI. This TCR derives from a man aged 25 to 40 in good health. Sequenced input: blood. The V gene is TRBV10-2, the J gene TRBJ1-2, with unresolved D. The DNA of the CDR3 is TGCGCCAGCACCCCCGGGCTTGAGGGCTATGGCTACACCTTC. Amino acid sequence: CASTPGLEGYGYTF.